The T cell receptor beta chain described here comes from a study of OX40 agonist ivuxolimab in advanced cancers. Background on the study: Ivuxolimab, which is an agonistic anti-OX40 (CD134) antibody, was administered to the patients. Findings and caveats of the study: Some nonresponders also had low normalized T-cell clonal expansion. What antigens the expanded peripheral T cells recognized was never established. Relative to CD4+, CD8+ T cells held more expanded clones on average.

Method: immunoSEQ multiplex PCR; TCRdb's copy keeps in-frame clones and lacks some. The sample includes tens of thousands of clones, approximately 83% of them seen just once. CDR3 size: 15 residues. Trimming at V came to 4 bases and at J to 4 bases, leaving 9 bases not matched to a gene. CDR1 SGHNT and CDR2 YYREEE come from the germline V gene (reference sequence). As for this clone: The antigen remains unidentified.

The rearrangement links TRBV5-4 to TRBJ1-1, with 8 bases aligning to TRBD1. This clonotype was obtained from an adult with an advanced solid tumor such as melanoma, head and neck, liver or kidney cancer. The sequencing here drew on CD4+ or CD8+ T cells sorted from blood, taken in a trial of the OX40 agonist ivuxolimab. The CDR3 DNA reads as TGTGCCAGCAGCGCAGCGGACAGGGCGAGCACTGAAGCTTTCTTT. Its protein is CASSAADRASTEAFF.